This entry lists 6 T cell receptor beta chains sequenced from one sample in a study of tumor-infiltrating lymphocytes in primary liver carcinoma. A constant-region primer served to make TCR beta cDNA from approximately 490 ng total RNA. Slightly modified ARM-PCR with three nested multiplex PCR rounds yielded TCR beta libraries. Both of the initial two PCR rounds ran for 10 cycles and employed TRBV1-TRBV30 forward primers alongside a C-beta reverse primer. TCRdb re-analysed the multiplex PCR reads in MiXCR, keeping a single row per CDR3 protein. Counted here are 330,000 or so distinct CDR3 sequences, about two thirds occurring once; the ten biggest clones make up about 6.5%. The study extracted blood RNA from unsorted whole blood and also extracted germline DNA. The sequencing sample was made of peripheral blood. All receptors come from a middle-aged man with primary liver carcinoma and hepatitis B virus infection.

The chain couples TRBV5-5 to TRBJ2-5; 7 bases are a match to TRBD2. Germline assignment: CDR1 SGHKS and CDR2 YYEKEE (reference sequence). Trimming at V came to 0 bases and at J to 3 bases, leaving 11 bases not matched to a gene. There are 17 residues in the CDR3. The CDR3 DNA reads as TGTGCCAGCAGCTTGGGGACTAGAGGGAGGAATGAAGAGACCCAGTACTTC. Residues: CASSLGTRGRNEETQYF.

On this clonotype: A read error may be the cause here, since a much bigger clone is one base away. The genes are TRBV6-2 or TRBV6-3 and TRBJ1-5; D is uncertain. Trimming shortened V by 4 bases and J by 6 bases, and 10 bases separated the two germline ends. Germline V gives CDR1 MNHEY, CDR2 SVGEGT. The CDR3 extends over 13 amino acids. The CDR3 protein is CASSCVGGQPQHF. The CDR3 nucleotides read TGTGCCAGCAGTTGCGTGGGCGGTCAGCCCCAGCATTTT.

The rearrangement links TRBV4-2 to TRBJ1-1, with a tentative D call TRBD1 (5 bases). Trimming shortened V by 0 bases and J by 6 bases, and 17 bases separated the two germline ends. The CDR3 has 16 amino acids. Per germline, CDR1 LGHNA and CDR2 YNFKEQ. DNA of the CDR3: TGTGCCAGCAGCCAAGACTCAGGGACCTGGGGCCCTGAAGCTTTCTTT. Residues: CASSQDSGTWGPEAFF.

The rearrangement joins TRBV5-1 to TRBJ1-3; D unclear. The CDR3 length is 17 residues. V was clipped by 2 bases and J by 0 bases, with 15 bases between them. The germline gives CDR1 SGHRS, CDR2 YFSETQ. DNA of the CDR3: TGCGCCAGCAGCTTAGTACGGCCCGGCAGCTCTGGAAACACCATATATTTT. Translated, it gives CASSLVRPGSSGNTIYF.

A remark on this clonotype: A read error is possible here, since a much larger clone lies one base away. V gene TRBV6-6 combines with J gene TRBJ2-2, with D possibly called TRBD1 or TRBD2 (5 bases each). The germline CDR1 and CDR2 sequences are MNHNY and SVGAGI (reference sequence). The CDR3 is made up of 14 amino acids. The CDR3 nucleotides read TGTGCCAGCATAGGCTGGGGGAACACCGGGGATCTGTTTTTT. Translated, it gives CASIGWGNTGDLFF.

Regarding this clonotype: Just one base apart from a much larger clone, this may be a read error. This chain uses TRBV6-5 with TRBJ1-1; 8 bases line up with TRBD1. CDR1 MNHEY and CDR2 SVGAGI come from the germline V gene. This CDR3 has 12 residues. This CDR3 reads CVSRDRGTEAFF. CDR3 coding DNA: TGTGTCAGCAGAGACAGGGGAACTGAAGCTTTCTTT.